The clone carrying this T cell receptor delta chain was detected a few times. Its target is unknown. It may be a read error: a sequence one base away is much more abundant. The ends lost 2 bases at V and 6 bases at J; junction bases unmatched: 25. Germline V gene sequence: CDR1 TSWWSYY, CDR2 QGS. The CDR3 is made up of 22 amino acids. This sample is part of a study of γδ T cells in repeated Plasmodium falciparum infection. Study-wide background: Over approximately 640 days, donors received four mosquito-bite P. falciparum NF54 infections. Sampling occurred at baseline, pre-infection for selected infections, and 21 days post-infection. Study-level results: Malian children's Vdelta2-negative repertoires appeared more expanded and less diverse than Australians'.

Flow sorting of PBMC yielded separate Vgamma9/Vdelta2+ and Vdelta2-negative gammadelta T cell populations for bulk repertoire analysis. TCRdb repeated clone calling on the multiplex PCR reads with CATT. The table includes around 46,000 delta-chain clones, around 1.6% detected once. J is TRDJ1 and V is TRDV1, with 12 bases that match TRDD3. The TCR originated in a pool of human donors (malaria-infected and uninfected, not separated). The material sequenced was gamma-delta T cells from blood. CDR3 in DNA: TGTGCTCTTGGGGAAACCTTTGGTTCCTACGAAGTGGCTGGGGGATACGCCTATAAACTCATCTTT. This codes for CALGETFGSYEVAGGYAYKLIF.